This T cell receptor beta chain comes out of a study of early T cells in non-severe SARS-CoV-2 infection. With V trimmed by 4 bases and J by 0 bases, 8 bases remained unmatched. The CDR3 sequence is 17 residues long. The germline V gene has CDR1 SNHLY and CDR2 FYNNEI. This clonotype was recorded a few times. TCRdb independently ran MiXCR on the 5' RACE reads; one entry per CDR3 protein. The sample lists about 100,000 distinct CDR3 sequences, about 12% occurring once. Input material: whole blood. The clonotype originates from an adult who was a healthcare worker with PCR-confirmed SARS-CoV-2 infection or an uninfected control (not recorded which). This chain uses TRBV2 with TRBJ1-5; 8 bases fit TRBD1. The CDR3 DNA follows: TGTGCCAGCAGTGGTCTGGACAGGGAAAATAGCAATCAGCCCCAGCATTTT. Residues: CASSGLDRENSNQPQHF.